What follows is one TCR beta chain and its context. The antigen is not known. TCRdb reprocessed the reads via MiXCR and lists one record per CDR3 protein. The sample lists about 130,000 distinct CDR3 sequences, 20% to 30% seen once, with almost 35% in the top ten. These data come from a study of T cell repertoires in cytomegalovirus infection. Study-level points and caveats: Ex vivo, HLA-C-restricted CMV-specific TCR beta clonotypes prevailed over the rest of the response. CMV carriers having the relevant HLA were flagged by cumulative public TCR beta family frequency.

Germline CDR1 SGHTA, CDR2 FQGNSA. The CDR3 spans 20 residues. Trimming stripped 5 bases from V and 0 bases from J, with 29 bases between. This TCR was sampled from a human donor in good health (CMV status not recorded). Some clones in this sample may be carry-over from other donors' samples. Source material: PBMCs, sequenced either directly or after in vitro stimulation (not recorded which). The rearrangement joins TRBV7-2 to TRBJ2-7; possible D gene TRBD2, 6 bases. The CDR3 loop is CASSPPGTYVLIPPSYEQYV. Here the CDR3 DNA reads TGTGCCAGCAGCCCTCCCGGGACTTACGTTTTAATCCCCCCCTCCTACGAGCAGTACGTC.